This T cell receptor (beta chain) was observed in a study of cytomegalovirus exposure and HLA in healthy donors. This PCR relied on a set of 60 Vbeta primers and 13 Jbeta primers. The protocol was immunoSEQ multiplex PCR, while the TCRdb copy is restricted to in-frame clones and leaves out a portion. This sample has 150,000 or so clones; 60% to 80% occur once, and the top ten carry about 7.7%. V dropped 4 bases and J dropped 0; count of bases not matched to a gene: 6. This CDR3 region has 16 residues. The V gene's germline CDR1 is LGHNA and CDR2 YNFKEQ. The V and J genes are TRBV4-2 and TRBJ1-1; 9 bases map to TRBD1. The sequenced sample was PBMCs. The source is a woman aged 40 to 50 in good health and CMV-seropositive. This CDR3 reads CASSLGQGFMNTEAFF. Here the CDR3 DNA reads TGTGCCAGCAGCCTGGGACAGGGATTCATGAACACTGAAGCTTTCTTT.